This entry lists 24 T cell receptor beta chains sequenced from one sample in a study of beta chain features in type 1 diabetes. Expressed TCRB transcripts got sequenced, as all isolated RNA was reverse transcribed. Repertoires were generated with immunoSEQ multiplex PCR, while TCRdb's copy carries only in-frame clones and drops some. The table records hundreds of thousands of clones, about an eighth of them present only once. Their antigens are not known. Overall study findings and caveats: Shorter TCRB CDR3s, moderately but significantly so, were found in Type 1 diabetes patients in all four CD4+ subsets.

Sequencing was done on a sample of naive CD4+ T cells from blood. The origin of the receptors is a man aged 18 to 29 with type 1 diabetes.

This chain links TRBV5-1 with TRBJ1-6; D is possibly TRBD1 (6 bases). Germline CDR1 is SGHRS and CDR2 is YFSETQ. The CDR3 contains 16 residues. Trimming shortened V by 3 bases and J by 6 bases, and 16 bases separated the two germline ends. The DNA for the CDR3 is TGCGCCAGCAGCTCGACCCGGACAGACGTTAATTCACCCCTCCACTTT. Amino acids: CASSSTRTDVNSPLHF.

The chain has TRBV10-2 and TRBJ1-2; D is ambiguous. This CDR3 spans 12 amino acids. Per the germline V gene, CDR1 is WSHSY and CDR2 is SAAADI. Trimming shortened V by 4 bases and J by 7 bases, and 10 bases separated the two germline ends. The DNA for the CDR3 is TGCGCCAGCAGTGCAGTTAGCCGTGGCTACACCTTC. The encoded protein is CASSAVSRGYTF.

In its sample, this clone was seen a few times. J is TRBJ1-1 and V is TRBV23-1; D gene ambiguous. TRBV23-1 is known as an ORF, though its function is uncertain. The CDR3 sequence is 14 residues long. V was trimmed by 3 bases and J by 5 bases, leaving 13 bases between them. The CDR3 DNA is TGCGCCAGCAGTCAGGGTAGGTGGCGGACTGAAGCTTTCTTT. It encodes CASSQGRWRTEAFF.

This clone occurred a few times. CDR3 in DNA: TGTGCCAGCAGTTACCACGGACGTGATACGCAGTATTTT. Protein: CASSYHGRDTQYF. The chain employs TRBV6-5 and TRBJ2-3; D gene uncertain. This CDR3 has 13 residues. Germline CDR1 is MNHEY and CDR2 is SVGAGI. V was shortened by 2 bases and J by 6 bases, with 9 bases between the two germline ends.

J is TRBJ1-2 and V is TRBV30; D gene unclear. Germline CDR1 is GTSNPN and CDR2 is SVGIG (reference sequence). This CDR3 is 12 amino acids long. V lost 3 bases and J lost 0, with 5 bases in between. In DNA, the CDR3 is TGTGCCTGGAGGGACGCTAACTATGGCTACACCTTC. This translates into CAWRDANYGYTF.

In this sample, this clone turned up a few times. The chain carries TRBV5-4 and TRBJ1-1, with a possible D match to TRBD1 (6 bases). V was trimmed by 4 bases and J by 0 bases, leaving 13 bases between them. Germline V gives CDR1 SGHNT, CDR2 YYREEE (reference sequence). The CDR3 sequence is 15 residues long. The CDR3 region is CASSPDRFMNTEAFF. In DNA form, the CDR3 reads TGTGCCAGCAGCCCTGACAGGTTCATGAACACTGAAGCTTTCTTT. The entire variable domain, with the rest obtained from reference TRBV5-4 and TRBJ1-1, is as follows: ETGVTQSPTHLIKTRGQQVTLRCSSQSGHNTVSWYQQALGQGPQFIFQYYREEENGRGNFPPRFSGLQFPNYSSELNVNALELDDSALYLCASSPDRFMNTEAFFGQGTRLTVV.

There are a few counts of this clone. For the CDR3, the DNA is TGCGCCAGCAGTCAATCTGCAGGGTGCGGGGCTTTCTTT. It translates to CASSQSAGCGAFF. J is TRBJ1-1 and V is TRBV23-1, with a weak D call TRBD1 (5 bases). TRBV23-1 is identified as an open reading frame with a role that is uncertain. The CDR3 has 13 residues. The V end was cut by 0 bases, the J end by 11 bases, with 13 bases between.

This chain connects TRBV29-1 to TRBJ1-2; D gene uncertain. The V end was cut by 5 bases, the J end by 6 bases, with 13 bases between. Germline V gives CDR1 SQVTM, CDR2 ANQGSEA. The CDR3 runs 12 residues. The chain's CDR3 is CSVNWGTDGYTF. In nucleotides, the CDR3 is TGCAGCGTTAACTGGGGAACGGATGGCTACACCTTC. The full variable domain, rest sourced from reference TRBV29-1 and TRBJ1-2, is SAVISQKPSRDICQRGTSLTIQCQVDSQVTMMFWYRQQPGQSLTLIATANQGSEATYESGFVIDKFPISRPNLTFSTLTVSNMSPEDSSIYLCSVNWGTDGYTFGSGTRLTVV.

A few counts support this clone. The gene calls are TRBV5-4 and TRBJ1-1; 7 positions match TRBD1. V was pared by 2 bases and J by 4 bases, with 8 bases of the junction left unmatched. The CDR3 is made up of 15 amino acids. Germline V gives CDR1 SGHNT, CDR2 YYREEE (reference sequence). DNA of the CDR3: TGTGCCAGCAGCTTAGTAGGGGGCGCGGGCACTGAAGCTTTCTTT. As protein: CASSLVGGAGTEAFF.

The chain recombines TRBV2 with TRBJ1-2; D possibly corresponds to TRBD1 (5 bases). The CDR3 consists of 13 residues. V was shortened by 6 bases and J by 8 bases, with 16 bases between the two germline ends. Germline V lookup: CDR1 SNHLY, CDR2 FYNNEI. CDR3 bases: TGTGCCAGCAGCGGAAGGACATTGGCAGGCTACACCTTC. Protein sequence: CASSGRTLAGYTF. The variable domain in full, with the rest retrieved from reference TRBV2 and TRBJ1-2, is EPEVTQTPSHQVTQMGQEVILRCVPISNHLYFYWYRQILGQKVEFLVSFYNNEISEKSEIFDDQFSVERPDGSNFTLKIRSTKLEDSAMYFCASSGRTLAGYTFGSGTRLTVV.

The genes are TRBV5-1 and TRBJ1-1; D possibly corresponds to TRBD1 (6 bases). Germline CDR1 reads SGHRS; CDR2 reads YFSETQ. V gave up 7 bases and J gave up 4 bases, with 17 bases separating them. The CDR3 length is 14 residues. CDR3 amino acids: CASVGGPSTTEAFF. DNA for the CDR3: TGCGCCAGCGTAGGGGGGCCATCGACCACTGAAGCTTTCTTT. Based on the CDR3 plus reference TRBV5-1 and TRBJ1-1, the full variable domain is KAGVTQTPRYLIKTRGQQVTLSCSPISGHRSVSWYQQTPGQGLQFLFEYFSETQRNKGNFPGRFSGRQFSNSRSEMNVSTLELGDSALYLCASVGGPSTTEAFFGQGTRLTVV.

The rearrangement uses TRBV9 and TRBJ2-1, with 11 bases fitting TRBD2. CDR1 SGDLS and CDR2 YYNGEE come from the germline V gene. The CDR3 extends over 16 amino acids. V dropped 4 bases and J dropped 4; count of bases not matched to a gene: 7. The CDR3 loop reads CASSLRLAGGYNEQFF. Here the CDR3 DNA reads TGTGCCAGCAGCCTCCGGCTAGCGGGGGGTTACAATGAGCAGTTCTTC.

CDR3 in DNA: TGCGCCAGCAGCTGGGGGAGCAATCAGCCCCAGCATTTT. This translates into CASSWGSNQPQHF. The chain uses TRBV5-1 and TRBJ1-5; a weak D match, TRBD1 (5 bases). The CDR3 is made up of 13 amino acids. CDR1 and CDR2 from the germline V gene are SGHRS and YFSETQ. Trimming took off 3 bases at V and 1 base at J, with 5 bases between the two ends. The full variable domain, with the rest looked up from reference TRBV5-1 and TRBJ1-5, is KAGVTQTPRYLIKTRGQQVTLSCSPISGHRSVSWYQQTPGQGLQFLFEYFSETQRNKGNFPGRFSGRQFSNSRSEMNVSTLELGDSALYLCASSWGSNQPQHFGDGTRLSIL.

This clone was detected a few times. The chain uses TRBV10-3 and TRBJ2-5; 12 bases are shared with TRBD2. CDR3 length: 16 amino acids. Losses at the gene ends were 0 bases for V and 1 base for J; bases not matched to a gene: 0. Per the germline V gene, CDR1 is ENHRY and CDR2 is SYGVKD. The CDR3 DNA follows: TGTGCCATCAGTGAGTCACTAGCGGGGGGCCAAGAGACCCAGTACTTC. Protein sequence: CAISESLAGGQETQYF.

This clone has a handful of counts. The chain links TRBV2 to TRBJ1-2, with D tentatively TRBD1 (6 bases). The CDR3 covers 15 residues. Trimming stripped 3 bases from V and 4 bases from J, with 15 bases between. Germline CDR1 reads SNHLY; CDR2 reads FYNNEI. CDR3 bases: TGTGCCAGCAGTGAGGGAACAGGGATCAGCTATGGCTACACCTTC. Protein product: CASSEGTGISYGYTF.

This chain uses TRBV9 with TRBJ1-1; D not resolved. Per germline, CDR1 SGDLS and CDR2 YYNGEE. The CDR3 has 15 amino acids. Trimming took 0 bases from V and 1 from J, leaving 10 bases between them. CDR3 coding DNA: TGTGCCAGCAGCGTAGCTCCCCCGGAGAACACTGAAGCTTTCTTT. This gives the protein CASSVAPPENTEAFF.

This clone has just a few counts. This rearrangement joins TRBV7-9 to TRBJ1-5; D not resolved. Germline CDR1 is SEHNR and CDR2 is FQNEAQ (reference sequence). This CDR3 has 15 residues. The ends were cut back, 1 base at V and 0 bases at J, with 7 bases in the middle. In DNA, the CDR3 is TGTGCCAGCAGCTTAGGGTCCAGTAGCAATCAGCCCCAGCATTTT. Protein sequence: CASSLGSSSNQPQHF.

This chain uses TRBV28 with TRBJ1-1; 8 positions agree with TRBD1. J lost 0 bases, V lost 5 bases, and 8 bases had no gene match. Germline CDR1 MDHEN, CDR2 SYDVKM. The CDR3 runs 16 residues. The CDR3 sequence: CASSRRQGLMNTEAFF. The CDR3 DNA is TGTGCCAGCAGTCGCAGACAGGGGCTAATGAACACTGAAGCTTTCTTT.

Only a few counts were recorded for this clone. The gene calls are TRBV10-3 and TRBJ1-1, with D possibly matching TRBD1 (6 bases). CDR3 length: 13 amino acids. CDR1 ENHRY and CDR2 SYGVKD come from the germline V gene. Deletions cut 9 bases from V and 1 base from J, with 12 bases between. CDR3 residues: CAMRRGGNTEAFF. The CDR3 bases are TGTGCCATGCGGAGGGGGGGGAACACTGAAGCTTTCTTT.

The V call is TRBV30, the J call TRBJ1-2; 9 bases map to TRBD1. From germline, CDR1 is GTSNPN and CDR2 SVGIG (reference sequence). J was trimmed by 5 bases and V by 0 bases; bases with no gene match: 7. The CDR3 is 15 amino acids. CDR3 DNA sequence: TGTGCCTGGAGTGTTGGGACAGGGACTTGGTATGGCTACACCTTC. Protein sequence: CAWSVGTGTWYGYTF. Looking up the rest from reference TRBV30 and TRBJ1-2 gives the full variable domain: SQTIHQWPATLVQPVGSPLSLECTVEGTSNPNLYWYRQAAGRGLQLLFYSVGIGQISSEVPQNLSASRPQDRQFILSSKKLLLSDSGFYLCAWSVGTGTWYGYTFGSGTRLTVV.

This clone has just a few counts. This chain connects TRBV30 to TRBJ1-4; D gene uncertain. This CDR3 is 13 amino acids long. Between the trimmed V and J ends, which lost 1 base and 4 bases, there was a span of 7 bases. Germline V gene sequence: CDR1 GTSNPN, CDR2 SVGIG (reference sequence). The CDR3: CAWSGAYNEKLFF. The CDR3 DNA reads TGTGCCTGGAGTGGGGCCTATAATGAAAAACTGTTTTTT.

On this clone: Other DNA sequences in the sample encode the same CDR3. The chain recombines TRBV7-9 with TRBJ1-5, with D hard to call. V lost 8 bases, J lost 2 bases, and 7 bases lay in between. Germline-derived CDR1 and CDR2 are SEHNR and FQNEAQ (reference sequence). The CDR3 is 12 residues long. CDR3 protein: CASGQGNQPQHF. The CDR3 region has the DNA TGTGCCAGCGGGCAGGGCAATCAGCCCCAGCATTTT.

The chain links TRBV7-6 to TRBJ2-1; possibly TRBD1 for D (5 bases). Between the trimmed V and J ends, which lost 4 bases and 0 bases, there was a span of 16 bases. Looked up from germline, CDR1 is SGHVS and CDR2 is FNYEAQ. There are 17 residues in the CDR3. In DNA, the CDR3 is TGTGCCAGCAGCTCCCGGCCGACAGCCCTCTCCTACAATGAGCAGTTCTTC. Protein sequence: CASSSRPTALSYNEQFF.

DNA for the CDR3: TGTGCCAGCAGCAACTATAGGGATACGCAGTATTTT. Protein sequence: CASSNYRDTQYF. The J gene is TRBJ2-3, the V gene TRBV7-2; D is unclear. The germline V gene encodes CDR1 SGHTA and CDR2 FQGNSA. V lost 5 bases to trimming and J lost 6 bases, with 9 bases between them. CDR3 length: 12 residues.